This note documents a single T cell receptor (beta chain) sequence. No cognate antigen has been identified for it. No clone much larger than this one lies a single base away; base qualities are absent. From the cysteine up to the phenylalanine, the CDR3 has a length of 16 residues. The entry retains the CDR3 DNA only, 48 bases that are in frame from base 1. Looking up the germline V gene yields CDR1 SGHVS and CDR2 FQNEAQ. The junction shows trimming of 2 bases on V and 1 base on J, plus 11 bases between the germline ends. This entry is derived from a study of radiation and T cells in renal cell carcinoma (dated by TCRdb to 2018 to 2020). Some background on the complete study: The samples were drawn from a clinical trial, where primary renal cell carcinomas were treated with 15 Gy of stereotactic body radiation therapy and then removed by nephrectomy 4 weeks afterward. Across all 53 samples, 3.8 million or so unique CDR3 nucleotide sequences encoding over 2.5 million unique CDR3 amino acid sequences were identified. In total, roughly 53 samples underwent TCR beta sequencing: some 25 tumors plus 27 peripheral blood samples.

Broader findings and caveats from the paper: With a single-armed trial design, the study had no way to address how radiation dose or scheduling affects the TCR repertoire. In blood, the top tumor clonotypes increased from baseline to 2 weeks after radiation and then shrank by 4 weeks, which suggests a temporary expansion of tumor-resident clones. Tracking of blood repertoire dynamics stopped at approximately four weeks after treatment, with no follow-up past that point. Because pretreatment tumor biopsies were not available, the baseline intratumoral presence of clonotypes could not be determined.

Per the publication, the time point label means: baseline pretreatment blood. Sample treatment or condition, as interpreted from the label and publication: 15 Gy SBRT to primary tumor, nephrectomy 4 weeks later. Serial peripheral blood from radiation-treated patients was sampled at baseline, 2 weeks and 4 weeks after SBRT to track tumor-enriched clonotypes. All patients had renal cell carcinoma with clear cell pathology. Genomic DNA for TCR sequencing was prepared using the QIAamp DNA Blood Mini Kit (Qiagen). Only samples passing all quality control checks were included in the analyses. The immunoSEQ kit was used, according to the manufacturer's recommendations, to generate TCR beta libraries from genomic DNA. Library preparation used a first multiplex PCR with proprietary primers, then a second PCR adding unique barcodes, with bead cleanups after each round. Each sample batch included a kit-provided positive control reaction and a negative control reaction. The final libraries underwent checking on an Agilent 4200 TapeStation D1000 ScreenTape, volumetric pooling, and quantification by qPCR. Sequencing ran on an Illumina NextSeq500 with a MidOutput 150-cycle cartridge, using 156 Read1 and 15 Index1 cycles with kit custom primers. The pooled library was loaded at 0.95 to 1 pM, with an approximately 19% PhiX control spiked in. The study's own analysis went as follows. The vendor-processed data were analyzed in R, and a clonotype was defined as all T cells that share the same CDR3 nucleotide sequence. In the clone abundance analyses, frequencies in each sample were normalized to that sample's 10,000 most abundant clones. Public T cell clones, which averaged fewer than five per sample, were removed prior to analysis. Tumor-enriched and baseline blood-enriched clonotypes were defined by at least a 32-fold difference in abundance between compartments. Clonotypes expanded or contracted between blood time points were identified with a beta-binomial differential abundance model. Tumor-blood repertoire similarity was measured with the Baroni-Urbani and Buser coefficient, and group comparisons used two-tailed Wilcoxon tests in R. Drawn from immuneACCESS, this table holds only the in-frame rearrangements with V and J called that TCRdb kept. Clones are partly lost; checked studies trace under half to an unresolved V gene and leave the rest unexplained. The V and J calls and clone size were taken over from that table, and D and trimming were inferred from the DNA. This sample is represented by 130,000 to 150,000 clones; approximately 91% of them were singletons. 12% of the sample belongs to the ten largest clones.

Specimen: blood, collected from a patient whose treatment included radiotherapy and nephrectomy. The sequence was obtained from a woman between 50 and 59 years old with renal cell carcinoma. Here the chain combines TRBV7-8 and TRBJ2-2; the D gene cannot be resolved beyond TRBD1 or TRBD2, each matching 6 bases. The CDR3 amino acid sequence is: CASSLYEGGNTGELFF. DNA sequence: TGTGCCAGCAGCTTATACGAGGGGGGGAACACCGGGGAGCTGTTTTTT. Where the CDR3 stops, the reference TRBV7-8 and TRBJ2-2 genes take over; the full variable domain is GAGVSQSPRYKVAKRGQDVALRCDPISGHVSLFWYQQALGQGPEFLTYFQNEAQLDKSGLPSDRFFAERPEGSVSTLKIQRTQQEDSAVYLCASSLYEGGNTGELFFGEGSRLTVL.